What follows are 17 T cell receptor beta chains derived from one specimen sequenced in a study of siplizumab effects on memory and regulatory T cells (dated by TCRdb to the late 2010s). Receptor amplification or capture employed the immunoSEQ multiplex PCR assay. Sourced from immuneACCESS, this table was stored by TCRdb with only in-frame sequences that have V and J called. A share of the clones is absent; for the studies checked, an unresolved V gene accounts for under half, and the remainder has no known explanation. The sample table lists 95,000 to 100,000 clones, 80% to 95% of them with a count of one. Together, the top ten hold 12% of the sample. The specimen was non-Treg CD4+ T cells sorted from blood. The cell subset or site label on this specimen signifies: FACS-sorted unstimulated CD4+ non-regulatory T cells. Every receptor here comes from a human donor in good health.

This sequence joins TRBV6-1 and TRBJ1-2; D unclear. CDR1 and CDR2 (germline): MNHNS, SASEGT. This CDR3 spans 13 amino acids. Trimming removed 6 bases from V and 6 bases from J, with 14 bases in between. This chain's CDR3 is CASSRPGVDGYTF. CDR3 coding DNA: TGTGCCAGCAGCAGGCCCGGGGTCGATGGCTACACCTTC.

The chain combines TRBV6-5 with TRBJ1-1; 9 bases are shared with TRBD1. This CDR3 has 15 residues. Germline assignment: CDR1 MNHEY and CDR2 SVGAGI. The ends lost 2 bases at V and 1 base at J; junction bases unmatched: 2. CDR3 coding DNA: TGTGCCAGCAGTTACAACAGGGGGCCGAACACTGAAGCTTTCTTT. It translates to CASSYNRGPNTEAFF.

This clone has just one count. The chain links TRBV29-1 to TRBJ1-1; perhaps TRBD1 as D (6 bases). CDR1 and CDR2 from the germline V gene are SQVTM and ANQGSEA. With 4 bases removed from V and 4 bases from J, the gap between germline ends came to 13 bases. The CDR3 consists of 13 residues. The CDR3 reads CSVARRGSTEAFF. The DNA for the CDR3 is TGCAGCGTTGCGAGGAGGGGGAGCACTGAAGCTTTCTTT.

The chain joins TRBV28 to TRBJ2-1; TRBD2 matches at 9 bases. Germline V gives CDR1 MDHEN, CDR2 SYDVKM. V trimming: 2 bases; J trimming: 6 bases; junction bases outside the gene matches: 5. This CDR3 comprises 15 residues. The CDR3 reads CASSLAGAGGNEQFF. The CDR3 DNA reads as TGTGCCAGCAGTTTAGCGGGAGCGGGGGGCAATGAGCAGTTCTTC.

In nucleotides, the CDR3 is TGCGCCAGCAGCCGTGGACAGGGTAACAATCAGCCCCAGCATTTT. Protein sequence: CASSRGQGNNQPQHF. The chain has TRBV4-1 and TRBJ1-5, with TRBD1 matching over 8 bases. Trimming took 4 bases from V and 3 from J; bases not matched to a gene: 5. This CDR3 contains 15 residues. The germline V gene has CDR1 MGHRA and CDR2 YSYEKL.

This clone was seen a single time. V is TRBV9 and J is TRBJ1-1; D remains unclear. V was cut by 4 bases and J by 3 bases, with 19 bases left in between. Germline V gene lookup returns CDR1 SGDLS and CDR2 YYNGEE. This CDR3 spans 16 amino acids. CDR3 nucleotides: TGTGCCAGCAGCCCCCAATTTTATCGGGTGGACACTGAAGCTTTCTTT. As protein: CASSPQFYRVDTEAFF.

V gene TRBV7-6 combines with J gene TRBJ2-2; D perhaps matches TRBD2 (6 bases). The CDR3 extends over 16 amino acids. Trimming removed 1 base from V and 5 bases from J, with 14 bases in between. The germline gives CDR1 SGHVS, CDR2 FNYEAQ. This CDR3 reads CASSLVRASGTGELFF. The CDR3 coding sequence is TGTGCCAGCAGCTTAGTACGAGCGAGCGGGACCGGGGAGCTGTTTTTT.

This clone was recorded a few times. The V call is TRBV25-1, the J call TRBJ1-1, with D hard to call. The CDR3 covers 12 residues. With 6 bases removed from V and 7 bases from J, the gap between germline ends came to 12 bases. Germline CDR1 reads MGHDK; CDR2 reads SYGVNS. The CDR3 here is CASSLTQGEAFF. CDR3 sequence (DNA): TGTGCCAGCAGCCTTACGCAAGGTGAAGCTTTCTTT.

The rearrangement links TRBV28 to TRBJ1-3, with 9 bases fitting TRBD1. Unmatched junction bases numbered 4, after V lost 7 bases and J lost 6 bases. The CDR3 length is 13 residues. Germline lookup yields CDR1 MDHEN and CDR2 SYDVKM. The CDR3 DNA reads as TGTGCCAGCAATCGGGACAGGGTAAACACCATATATTTT. Residues: CASNRDRVNTIYF.

The chain carries TRBV10-3 and TRBJ1-1; tentative D call: TRBD1 (6 bases). V lost 4 bases, J lost 1 base, and 10 bases lay in between. The CDR3 runs 14 residues. The germline V gene has CDR1 ENHRY and CDR2 SYGVKD. The chain's CDR3 is CAISGTETNTEAFF. The CDR3 bases are TGTGCCATCAGTGGGACAGAAACGAACACTGAAGCTTTCTTT.

The chain carries TRBV19 and TRBJ2-5, with D possibly being TRBD2 (6 bases). Germline-derived CDR1 and CDR2 are LNHDA and SQIVND (reference sequence). Between the trimmed V and J ends, which lost 4 bases and 1 base, there was a span of 16 bases. This CDR3 region has 16 residues. CDR3 bases: TGTGCCAGTAGTAACGTGGGGGGTTTTGGCCAAGAGACCCAGTACTTC. Translation gives CASSNVGGFGQETQYF. Drawing the rest from reference TRBV19 and TRBJ2-5, the complete variable domain is DGGITQSPKYLFRKEGQNVTLSCEQNLNHDAMYWYRQDPGQGLRLIYYSQIVNDFQKGDIAEGYSVSREKKESFPLTVTSAQKNPTAFYLCASSNVGGFGQETQYFGPGTRLLVL.

The V call is TRBV18, the J call TRBJ1-4; D gene unclear. This CDR3 has 13 residues. Germline V gene sequence: CDR1 KGHSH, CDR2 LQKENI. V lost 3 bases to trimming and J lost 5 bases, with 7 bases between them. CDR3 nucleotides: TGTGCCAGCTCACCCGATCTGAATGAAAAACTGTTTTTT. Protein: CASSPDLNEKLFF.

The chain carries TRBV7-9 and TRBJ2-1; 12 bases are shared with TRBD2. The CDR3 covers 18 residues. J lost 2 bases, V lost 4 bases, and 9 bases had no gene match. Germline values: CDR1 SEHNR, CDR2 FQNEAQ (reference sequence). CDR3 amino acids: CASSSTTSGRWAYNEQFF. The DNA for the CDR3 is TGTGCCAGCAGCTCAACCACTAGCGGGAGGTGGGCCTACAATGAGCAGTTCTTC.

This rearrangement joins TRBV30 to TRBJ2-7; D is unresolved. Germline V CDR1 and CDR2: GTSNPN, SVGIG (reference sequence). CDR3 length: 13 amino acids. V lost 1 base, J lost 0 bases, and 7 bases lay in between. The CDR3 loop is CAWSGYSSYEQYF. CDR3 nucleotides: TGTGCCTGGAGTGGCTACAGCTCCTACGAGCAGTACTTC.

V and J are TRBV2 and TRBJ1-1; D call uncertain. In germline, CDR1 is SNHLY, CDR2 FYNNEI. This CDR3 contains 14 residues. Trimming stripped 4 bases from V and 5 bases from J, with 14 bases between. The CDR3 nucleotides read TGTGCCAGCAGTGGCCACTTCCGGCGAACTGAAGCTTTCTTT. Translated, it gives CASSGHFRRTEAFF.

This clone was recorded once. The genes are TRBV28 and TRBJ2-7; tentative D call: TRBD1 (5 bases). The germline V gene encodes CDR1 MDHEN and CDR2 SYDVKM. Trimming removed 2 bases from V and 2 bases from J, with 16 bases in between. The CDR3 is 16 residues long. CDR3 sequence: CASSLGAGFGAYEQYF. The CDR3 DNA follows: TGTGCCAGCAGTTTAGGTGCAGGGTTTGGGGCCTACGAGCAGTACTTC.

The rearrangement links TRBV4-3 to TRBJ2-3; 7 bases map to TRBD2. Looked up from germline, CDR1 is LGHNA and CDR2 is YSLEER. The CDR3 spans 17 residues. Trimming took 4 bases from V and 1 from J; bases not matched to a gene: 11. Here the CDR3 reads CASSLGGGRQGTDTQYF. The CDR3 nucleotides are TGCGCCAGCAGCCTGGGGGGAGGGAGACAAGGCACAGATACGCAGTATTTT.